The 9 T cell receptor beta chains below come from one sample, sequenced in a study of blood T cell repertoires in COVID-19. Data came from immunoSEQ multiplex PCR; TCRdb stores just in-frame clones and leaves some out. The table has about 270,000 clones, more than 85% seen once. Input material: peripheral blood. All receptors come from a person in their late teens or twenties with COVID-19, enrolled during active disease.

The chain employs TRBV7-9 and TRBJ1-4; TRBD1 matches 8 bases. Trimming removed 4 bases from V and 4 bases from J; junction bases left unmatched: 8. The CDR3 consists of 16 residues. The V gene's germline CDR1 is SEHNR and CDR2 FQNEAQ (reference sequence). The CDR3 region has the DNA TGTGCCAGCAGCTCGACAGGGGATGGGGTTAATGAAAAACTGTTTTTT. It translates to CASSSTGDGVNEKLFF.

The chain carries TRBV4-3 and TRBJ2-7, with TRBD1 as a possible D gene (5 bases). Trimming shortened V by 0 bases and J by 3 bases, and 6 bases separated the two germline ends. Germline assignment: CDR1 LGHNA and CDR2 YSLEER. The CDR3 covers 13 residues. The CDR3 sequence is CASSQDQGYEQYF. The CDR3 coding sequence is TGCGCCAGCAGCCAAGATCAGGGCTACGAGCAGTACTTC.

CDR3 nucleotides: TGTGCCAGCAGTTTAAACAGGGGCTATGGCTACACCTTC. It codes for CASSLNRGYGYTF. The chain couples TRBV28 to TRBJ1-2; TRBD1 matches at 7 bases. V was clipped by 2 bases and J by 4 bases; unmatched bases: 1. This CDR3 has 13 residues. CDR1 is MDHEN, CDR2 SYDVKM, per germline.

With regard to this clone: At one end the junction does not follow the germline gene, possibly because of a read error. V is TRBV4-1 and J is TRBJ2-1; 7 bases are a match to TRBD2. Looked up from germline, CDR1 is MGHRA and CDR2 is YSYEKL. The CDR3 extends over 13 amino acids. CDR3 nucleotide sequence: TGCGCCAGCAGCCAAGGGGGAGGGAGTCCCGCGATCTTC. This codes for CASSQGGGSPAIF.

The V gene is TRBV3-1 (or the pseudogene TRBV3-2), the J gene TRBJ2-7; maybe TRBD1 (7 bases). Between the trimmed V and J ends, which lost 2 bases and 6 bases, there was a span of 14 bases. The CDR3 has 14 amino acids. CDR1 and CDR2 (germline): LGHDT, YNNKEL (reference sequence). CDR3 nucleotides: TGTGCCAGCAGCCAAAACAGGGGAGCGGGCGAGCAGTACTTC. It specifies CASSQNRGAGEQYF.

V usage is TRBV7-8 and J usage is TRBJ2-7, with 9 bases that match TRBD2. The CDR3 has 13 residues. Germline CDR1 SGHVS, CDR2 FQNEAQ. Losses at the gene ends were 5 bases for V and 5 bases for J; bases not matched to a gene: 4. CDR3 region: CASSQRGDNEQYF. The DNA of the CDR3 is TGTGCCAGCAGCCAGCGGGGGGACAACGAGCAGTACTTC. The full variable domain, completed using reference TRBV7-8 and TRBJ2-7, is GAGVSQSPRYKVAKRGQDVALRCDPISGHVSLFWYQQALGQGPEFLTYFQNEAQLDKSGLPSDRFFAERPEGSVSTLKIQRTQQEDSAVYLCASSQRGDNEQYFGPGTRLTVT.

V gene TRBV2 combines with J gene TRBJ2-1; D remains unclear. The CDR3 extends over 11 amino acids. Germline lookup yields CDR1 SNHLY and CDR2 FYNNEI. Between the trimmed V and J ends, which lost 4 bases and 10 bases, there was a span of 8 bases. Written as DNA, the CDR3 is TGTGCCAGCAGTGCCATAGAAGAGCAGTTCTTC. Its protein product is CASSAIEEQFF.

The chain recombines TRBV28 with TRBJ2-1; 7 nucleotides align to TRBD2. This CDR3 has 12 residues. Germline lookup yields CDR1 MDHEN and CDR2 SYDVKM. V was pared by 8 bases and J by 2 bases, with 0 bases of the junction left unmatched. The CDR3 region is CASGRAYNEQFF. In DNA, the CDR3 is TGTGCCAGCGGGAGGGCCTACAATGAGCAGTTCTTC.

This chain connects TRBV18 to TRBJ1-2; D gene ambiguous. The germline V gene has CDR1 KGHSH and CDR2 LQKENI. V dropped 3 bases and J dropped 10 bases, with 18 bases sitting between them. The CDR3 is made up of 14 amino acids. This CDR3 is CASSPPVGEFDYTF. As DNA, the CDR3 is TGTGCCAGCTCACCGCCCGTCGGGGAGTTTGACTACACCTTC.